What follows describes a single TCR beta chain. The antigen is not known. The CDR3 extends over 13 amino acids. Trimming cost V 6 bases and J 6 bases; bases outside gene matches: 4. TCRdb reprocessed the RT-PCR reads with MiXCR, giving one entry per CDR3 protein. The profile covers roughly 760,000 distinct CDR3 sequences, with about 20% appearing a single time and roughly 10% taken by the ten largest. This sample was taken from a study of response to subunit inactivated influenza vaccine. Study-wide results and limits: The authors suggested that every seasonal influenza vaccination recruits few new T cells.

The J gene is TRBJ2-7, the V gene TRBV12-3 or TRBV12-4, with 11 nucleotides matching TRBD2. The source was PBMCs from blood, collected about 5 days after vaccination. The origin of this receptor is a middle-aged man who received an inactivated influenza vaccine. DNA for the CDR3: TGTGCCAGCAGCCGTACTAGCGGGAGCGAGCAGTACTTC. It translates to CASSRTSGSEQYF.